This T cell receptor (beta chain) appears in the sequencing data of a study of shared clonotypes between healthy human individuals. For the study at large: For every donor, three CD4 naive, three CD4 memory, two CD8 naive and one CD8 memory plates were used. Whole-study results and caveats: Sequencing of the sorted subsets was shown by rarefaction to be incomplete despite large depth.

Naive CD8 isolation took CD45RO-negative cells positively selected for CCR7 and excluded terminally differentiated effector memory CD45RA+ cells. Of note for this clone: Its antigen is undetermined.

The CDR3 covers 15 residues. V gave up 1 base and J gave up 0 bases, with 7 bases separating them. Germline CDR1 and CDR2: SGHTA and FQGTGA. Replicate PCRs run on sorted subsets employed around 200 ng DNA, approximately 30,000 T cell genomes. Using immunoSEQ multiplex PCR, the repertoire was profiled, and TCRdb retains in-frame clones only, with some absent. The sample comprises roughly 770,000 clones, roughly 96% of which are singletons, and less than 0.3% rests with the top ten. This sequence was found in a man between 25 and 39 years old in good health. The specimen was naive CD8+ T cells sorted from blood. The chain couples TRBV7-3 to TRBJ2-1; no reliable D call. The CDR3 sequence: CASSLSADSYNEQFF. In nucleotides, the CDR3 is TGTGCCAGCAGCTTAAGTGCAGACTCCTACAATGAGCAGTTCTTC.